The clone carrying this T cell receptor (beta chain) was observed many times. Individual cDNA molecules were tagged with unique molecular identifiers, the study reported. TCRdb redid the calling of the 5' RACE reads with MiXCR, one entry per CDR3 protein. The sample records tens of thousands of distinct CDR3 sequences, less than 6.5% being singletons. This sample is drawn from a study of early T cells in non-severe SARS-CoV-2 infection. Looking at the study overall: Unsorted whole-blood RNA was sequenced in bulk, leaving chains unpaired.

V lost 3 bases to trimming and J lost 10 bases; unmatched junction nucleotides: 6. The CDR3 contains 14 residues. The V gene's germline CDR1 is MNHEY and CDR2 SMNVEV (reference sequence). The rearrangement uses TRBV27 and TRBJ2-1, with 10 bases lining up with TRBD2. Sequencing was performed on whole blood. The sequence was obtained from an adult who was a healthcare worker with PCR-confirmed SARS-CoV-2 infection or an uninfected control (not recorded which). CDR3 coding DNA: TGTGCCAGCAGTTTCGGGACTAGCGCCCGCGAGCAGTTCTTC. Translation gives CASSFGTSAREQFF.